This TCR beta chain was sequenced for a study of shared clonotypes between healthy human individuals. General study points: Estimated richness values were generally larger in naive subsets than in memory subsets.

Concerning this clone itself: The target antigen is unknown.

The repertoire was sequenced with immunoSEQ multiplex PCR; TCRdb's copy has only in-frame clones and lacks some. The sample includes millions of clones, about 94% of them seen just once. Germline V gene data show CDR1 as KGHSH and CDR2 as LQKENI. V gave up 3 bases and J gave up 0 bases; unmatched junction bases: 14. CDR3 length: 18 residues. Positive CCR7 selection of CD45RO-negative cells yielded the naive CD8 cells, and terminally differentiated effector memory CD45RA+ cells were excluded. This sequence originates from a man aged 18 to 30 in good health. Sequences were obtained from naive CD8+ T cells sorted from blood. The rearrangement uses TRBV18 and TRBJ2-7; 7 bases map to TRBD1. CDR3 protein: CASSPRTGEDSSSYEQYF. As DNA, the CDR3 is TGTGCCAGCTCACCTCGGACAGGAGAAGATTCGAGCTCCTACGAGCAGTACTTC.